One sample yielded the 11 T cell receptor beta chains listed below, sequenced in a study of control samples from healthy donors and cancer patients (TCRdb year 2020). Library generation was performed with the immunoSEQ multiplex PCR assay. TCRdb carries this immuneACCESS record with in-frame sequences only. Its versions omit some clonotypes, under half of them owing to an unresolved V gene in the studies checked, with the rest unexplained. For this sample the table gives about 180,000 clones, of which roughly 92% were detected only once. Together, the top ten hold 1.2% to 1.5% of the sample. Input material: blood. These receptors were collected from a man in his thirties or forties in good health.

This chain uses TRBV2 with TRBJ1-6, with D tentatively TRBD1 (6 bases). From germline, CDR1 is SNHLY and CDR2 FYNNEI. The germline V and J ends were trimmed by 8 bases and 6 bases, with 11 bases remaining between them. The CDR3 consists of 13 residues. CDR3 sequence (DNA): TGTGCCAGCCGGGGGCAGGGTAATTCACCCCTCCACTTT. Amino acid sequence: CASRGQGNSPLHF.

For this clone: The same CDR3 can be traced to other DNA sequences in this sample. The chain joins TRBV2 to TRBJ1-5; D possibly corresponds to TRBD1 (5 bases). V lost 7 bases, J lost 6 bases, and 19 bases lay in between. Germline CDR1 is SNHLY and CDR2 is FYNNEI. The CDR3 consists of 15 residues. CDR3 sequence: CASTPMGGIGQPQHF. The CDR3, as DNA: TGTGCCAGCACCCCAATGGGGGGAATCGGTCAGCCCCAGCATTTT.

The chain couples TRBV6-5 to TRBJ2-7, with a tentative D call TRBD1 (6 bases). The CDR3 runs to 13 residues. Trimming took off 7 bases at V and 0 bases at J, with 10 bases between the two ends. Germline assignment: CDR1 MNHEY and CDR2 SVGAGI. CDR3 protein: CASTRGPSYEQYF. The CDR3 bases are TGTGCCAGCACCAGGGGACCCTCCTACGAGCAGTACTTC.

This chain joins TRBV29-1 and TRBJ1-1, with a tentative D call TRBD1 (6 bases). Trimming shortened V by 7 bases and J by 0 bases, and 15 bases separated the two germline ends. Germline V gives CDR1 SQVTM, CDR2 ANQGSEA. The CDR3 extends over 14 amino acids. CDR3 coding DNA: TGCAGCGCCCCGGACAGCGTTATGAACACTGAAGCTTTCTTT. Its translation is CSAPDSVMNTEAFF.

A single count supports this clone. This chain links TRBV9 with TRBJ2-5; 11 bases align to TRBD2. Trimming cost V 4 bases and J 3 bases; bases outside gene matches: 5. The CDR3 spans 15 residues. Per germline, CDR1 SGDLS and CDR2 YYNGEE. DNA for the CDR3: TGTGCCAGCAGCTTAGGGACTAGCGGAAAAGAGACCCAGTACTTC. It specifies CASSLGTSGKETQYF.

In this sample, this clone turned up once. CDR3 protein: CASSLFAHTKREPYEQYF. CDR3 nucleotide sequence: TGTGCCAGCAGCTTGTTCGCACATACGAAAAGAGAACCCTACGAGCAGTACTTC. The chain is built from TRBV5-8 and TRBJ2-7, with D hard to call. The CDR3 loop spans 18 amino acids. Looked up from germline, CDR1 is SGHTS and CDR2 is YDEGEE. With 1 base removed from V and 2 bases from J, the gap between germline ends came to 22 bases.

As to this clone: A much larger clone differs from this one at a single base, so this may be a read error. The V call is TRBV2, the J call TRBJ1-2; D unclear. Germline loops: CDR1 SNHLY, CDR2 FYNNEI. This CDR3 has 11 amino acids. Between the trimmed V and J ends, which lost 2 bases and 4 bases, there was a span of 2 bases. The CDR3 DNA reads as TGTGCCAGCAGTGAAAGCTATGGCTACACCTTC. Translated, it gives CASSESYGYTF.

The rearrangement joins TRBV19 to TRBJ1-2; D call uncertain. This CDR3 has 13 amino acids. Per germline, CDR1 LNHDA and CDR2 SQIVND (reference sequence). V lost 4 bases, J lost 9 bases, and 15 bases lay in between. The CDR3 region is CASSKATGISYTF. As DNA, the CDR3 is TGTGCCAGTAGTAAGGCAACCGGGATCAGCTACACCTTC.

The J gene is TRBJ1-2, the V gene TRBV6-1; D gene ambiguous. The V end lost 0 bases, the J end lost 4 bases, and 9 bases lay between the germline ends. Germline CDR1 MNHNS, CDR2 SASEGT. The CDR3 is 14 residues long. The CDR3 protein is CASSEAVQTYGYTF. The CDR3 DNA reads TGTGCCAGCAGTGAAGCCGTACAGACCTATGGCTACACCTTC.

J is TRBJ1-4 and V is TRBV7-6; tentatively, D is TRBD1 (5 bases). Trimming shortened V by 1 base and J by 4 bases, and 7 bases separated the two germline ends. There are 14 residues in the CDR3. Germline loops: CDR1 SGHVS, CDR2 FNYEAQ. The chain's CDR3 is CASSLEGNNEKLFF. The DNA of the CDR3 is TGTGCCAGCAGCTTAGAGGGGAATAATGAAAAACTGTTTTTT. The variable domain in full, with the rest retrieved from reference TRBV7-6 and TRBJ1-4, is GAGVSQSPRYKVTKRGQDVALRCDPISGHVSLYWYRQALGQGPEFLTYFNYEAQQDKSGLPNDRFSAERPEGSISTLTIQRTEQRDSAMYRCASSLEGNNEKLFFGSGTQLSVL.

The rearrangement joins TRBV9 to TRBJ2-1, with D hard to call. Trimming took off 0 bases at V and 8 bases at J, with 18 bases between the two ends. The CDR3 is 16 residues long. In germline, CDR1 is SGDLS, CDR2 YYNGEE. CDR3 sequence reads: CASSVALGSLEDEQFF. CDR3 in DNA: TGTGCCAGCAGCGTAGCTCTGGGGTCTTTAGAGGATGAGCAGTTCTTC.